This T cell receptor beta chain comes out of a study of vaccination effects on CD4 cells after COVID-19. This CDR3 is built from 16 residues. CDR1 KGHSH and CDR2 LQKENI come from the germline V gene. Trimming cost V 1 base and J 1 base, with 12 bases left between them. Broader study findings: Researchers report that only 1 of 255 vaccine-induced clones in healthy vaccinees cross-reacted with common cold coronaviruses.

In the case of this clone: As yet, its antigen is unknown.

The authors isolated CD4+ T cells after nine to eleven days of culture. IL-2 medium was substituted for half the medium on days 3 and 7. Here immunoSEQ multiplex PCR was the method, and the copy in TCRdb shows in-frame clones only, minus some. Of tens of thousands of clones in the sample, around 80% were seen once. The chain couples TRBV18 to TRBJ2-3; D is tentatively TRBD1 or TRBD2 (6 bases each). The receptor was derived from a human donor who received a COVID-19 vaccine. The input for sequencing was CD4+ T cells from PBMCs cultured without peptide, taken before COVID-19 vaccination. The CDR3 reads CASSPLAGQGTDTQYF. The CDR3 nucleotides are TGTGCCAGCTCACCACTTGCGGGACAAGGCACAGATACGCAGTATTTT.